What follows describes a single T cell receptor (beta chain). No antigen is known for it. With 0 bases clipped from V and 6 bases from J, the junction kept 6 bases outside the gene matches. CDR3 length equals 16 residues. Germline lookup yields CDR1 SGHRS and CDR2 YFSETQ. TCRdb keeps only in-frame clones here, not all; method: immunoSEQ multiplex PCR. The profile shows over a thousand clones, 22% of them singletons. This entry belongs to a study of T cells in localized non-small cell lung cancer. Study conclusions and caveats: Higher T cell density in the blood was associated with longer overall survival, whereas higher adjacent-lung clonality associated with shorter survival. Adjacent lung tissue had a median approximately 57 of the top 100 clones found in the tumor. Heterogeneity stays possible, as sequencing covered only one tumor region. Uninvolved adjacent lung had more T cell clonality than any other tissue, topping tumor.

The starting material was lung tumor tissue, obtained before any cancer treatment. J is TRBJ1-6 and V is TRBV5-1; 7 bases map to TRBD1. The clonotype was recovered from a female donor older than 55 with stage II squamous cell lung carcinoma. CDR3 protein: CASSLGEQGFNSPLHF. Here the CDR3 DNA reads TGCGCCAGCAGCTTGGGAGAACAGGGGTTTAATTCACCCCTCCACTTT.